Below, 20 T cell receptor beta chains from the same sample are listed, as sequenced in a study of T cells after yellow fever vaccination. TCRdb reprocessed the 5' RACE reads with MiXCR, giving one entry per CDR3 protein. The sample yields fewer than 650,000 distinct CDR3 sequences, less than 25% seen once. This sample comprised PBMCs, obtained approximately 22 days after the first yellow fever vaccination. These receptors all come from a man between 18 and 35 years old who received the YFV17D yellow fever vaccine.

CDR3 residues: CASSQGTGEPTGELFF. DNA of the CDR3: TGCGCCAGCAGCCAGGGGACAGGGGAACCCACCGGGGAGCTGTTTTTT. This chain uses TRBV4-3 with TRBJ2-2; 10 positions match TRBD1. Unmatched junction bases numbered 5, after V lost 3 bases and J lost 4 bases. CDR1 and CDR2 from the germline V gene are LGHNA and YSLEER. This CDR3 region has 16 residues.

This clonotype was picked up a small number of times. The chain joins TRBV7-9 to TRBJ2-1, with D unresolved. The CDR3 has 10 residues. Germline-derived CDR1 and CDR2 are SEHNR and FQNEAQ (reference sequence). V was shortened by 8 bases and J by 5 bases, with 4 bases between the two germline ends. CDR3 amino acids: CASGDNEQFF. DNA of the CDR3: TGTGCCAGCGGCGACAATGAGCAGTTCTTC.

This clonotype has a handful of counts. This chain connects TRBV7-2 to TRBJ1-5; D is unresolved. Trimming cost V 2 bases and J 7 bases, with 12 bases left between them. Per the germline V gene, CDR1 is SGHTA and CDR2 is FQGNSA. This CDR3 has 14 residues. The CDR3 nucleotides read TGTGCCAGCAGCTTATTGGGTAGTTGGCAGCCCCAGCATTTT. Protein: CASSLLGSWQPQHF. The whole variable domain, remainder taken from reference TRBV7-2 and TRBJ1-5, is GAGVSQSPSNKVTEKGKDVELRCDPISGHTALYWYRQSLGQGLEFLIYFQGNSAPDKSGLPSDRFSAERTGGSVSTLTIQRTQQEDSAVYLCASSLLGSWQPQHFGDGTRLSIL.

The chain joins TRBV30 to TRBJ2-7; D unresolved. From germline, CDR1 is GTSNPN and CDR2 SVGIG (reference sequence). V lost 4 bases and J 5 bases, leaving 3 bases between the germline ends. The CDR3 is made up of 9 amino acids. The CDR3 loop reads CAWNHEQYF. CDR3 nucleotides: TGTGCCTGGAACCACGAGCAGTACTTC.

The CDR3 DNA reads TGTGCCAGCAGCAAAACGGGACTTGCGCAGTATTTT. The encoded protein is CASSKTGLAQYF. The gene calls are TRBV12-3 or TRBV12-4 and TRBJ2-3; a possible D gene is TRBD2 (6 bases). CDR3 size: 12 residues. V lost 6 bases to trimming and J lost 10 bases, with 14 bases between them.

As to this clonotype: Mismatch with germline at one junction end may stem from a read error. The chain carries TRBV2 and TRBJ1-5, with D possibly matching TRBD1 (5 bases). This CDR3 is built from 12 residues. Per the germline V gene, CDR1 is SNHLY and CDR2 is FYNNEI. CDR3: CASRTVNKPQHF. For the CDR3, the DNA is TGTGCCAGCAGGACAGTCAATAAGCCCCAGCATTTT.

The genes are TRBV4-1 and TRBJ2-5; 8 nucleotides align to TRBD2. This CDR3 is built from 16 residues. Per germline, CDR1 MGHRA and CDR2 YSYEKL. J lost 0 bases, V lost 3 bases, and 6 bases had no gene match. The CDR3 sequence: CASSHLLAGNQETQYF. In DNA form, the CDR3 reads TGCGCCAGCAGCCACCTCCTAGCGGGCAACCAAGAGACCCAGTACTTC.

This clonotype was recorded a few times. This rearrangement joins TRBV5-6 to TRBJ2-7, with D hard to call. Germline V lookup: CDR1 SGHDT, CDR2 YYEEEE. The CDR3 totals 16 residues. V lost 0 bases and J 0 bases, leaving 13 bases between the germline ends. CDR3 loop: CASSLARGISSYEQYF. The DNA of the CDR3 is TGTGCCAGCAGCTTGGCCAGAGGAATAAGCTCCTACGAGCAGTACTTC.

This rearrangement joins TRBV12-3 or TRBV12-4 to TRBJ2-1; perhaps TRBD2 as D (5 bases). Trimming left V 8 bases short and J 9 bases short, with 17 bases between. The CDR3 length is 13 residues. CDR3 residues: CASRQFLGSEQFF. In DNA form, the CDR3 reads TGTGCCAGCCGGCAGTTTTTGGGGAGTGAGCAGTTCTTC.

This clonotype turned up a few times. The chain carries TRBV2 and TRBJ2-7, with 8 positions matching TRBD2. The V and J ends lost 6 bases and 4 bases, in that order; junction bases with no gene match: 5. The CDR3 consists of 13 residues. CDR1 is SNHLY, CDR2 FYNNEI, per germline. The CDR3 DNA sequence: TGTGCCAGCAGGTTAGCGGGGCGATACGAGCAGTACGTC. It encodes CASRLAGRYEQYV.

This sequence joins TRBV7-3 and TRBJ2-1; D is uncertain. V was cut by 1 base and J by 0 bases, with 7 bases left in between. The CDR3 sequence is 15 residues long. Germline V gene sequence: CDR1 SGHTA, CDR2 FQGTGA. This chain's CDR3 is CASSLKGFSYNEQFF. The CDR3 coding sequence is TGTGCCAGCAGCTTAAAAGGATTCTCCTACAATGAGCAGTTCTTC. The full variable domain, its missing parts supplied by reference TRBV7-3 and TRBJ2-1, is GAGVSQTPSNKVTEKGKYVELRCDPISGHTALYWYRQSLGQGPEFLIYFQGTGAADDSGLPNDRFFAVRPEGSVSTLKIQRTERGDSAVYLCASSLKGFSYNEQFFGPGTRLTVL.

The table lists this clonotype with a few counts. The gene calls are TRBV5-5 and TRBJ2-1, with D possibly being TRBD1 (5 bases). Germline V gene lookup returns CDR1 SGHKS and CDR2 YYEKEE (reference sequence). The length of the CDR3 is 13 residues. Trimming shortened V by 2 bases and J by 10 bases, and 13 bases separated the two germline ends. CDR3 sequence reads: CASSFQQEREQFF. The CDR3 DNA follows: TGTGCCAGCAGCTTCCAACAGGAAAGAGAGCAGTTCTTC. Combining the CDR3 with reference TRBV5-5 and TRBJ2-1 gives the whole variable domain DAGVTQSPTHLIKTRGQQVTLRCSPISGHKSVSWYQQVLGQGPQFIFQYYEKEERGRGNFPDRFSARQFPNYSSELNVNALLLGDSALYLCASSFQQEREQFFGPGTRLTVL.

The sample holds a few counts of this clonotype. CDR3 sequence (DNA): TGTGCCAGCACACACAGGGGAATAGATACGCAGTATTTT. Its protein is CASTHRGIDTQYF. The V call is TRBV11-2, the J call TRBJ2-3, with TRBD1 matching over 7 bases. The CDR3 runs to 13 residues. In germline, CDR1 is SGHAT, CDR2 FQNNGV. The ends lost 7 bases at V and 5 bases at J; junction bases unmatched: 6. The full variable domain, completed using reference TRBV11-2 and TRBJ2-3, is EAGVAQSPRYKIIEKRQSVAFWCNPISGHATLYWYQQILGQGPKLLIQFQNNGVVDDSQLPKDRFSAERLKGVDSTLKIQPAKLEDSAVYLCASTHRGIDTQYFGPGTRLTVL.

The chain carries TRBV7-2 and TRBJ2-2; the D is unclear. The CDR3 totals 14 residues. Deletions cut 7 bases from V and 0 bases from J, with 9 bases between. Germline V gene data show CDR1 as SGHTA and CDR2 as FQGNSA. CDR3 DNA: TGTGCCAGCACGCGGTCTCCGAACACCGGGGAGCTGTTTTTT. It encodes CASTRSPNTGELFF.

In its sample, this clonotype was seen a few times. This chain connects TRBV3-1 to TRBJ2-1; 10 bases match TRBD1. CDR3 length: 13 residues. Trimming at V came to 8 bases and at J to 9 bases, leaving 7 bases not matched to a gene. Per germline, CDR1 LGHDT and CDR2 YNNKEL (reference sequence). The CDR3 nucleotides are TGTGCCAGCCGGGACAGGGGTATCGGTGAGCAGTTCTTC. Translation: CASRDRGIGEQFF.

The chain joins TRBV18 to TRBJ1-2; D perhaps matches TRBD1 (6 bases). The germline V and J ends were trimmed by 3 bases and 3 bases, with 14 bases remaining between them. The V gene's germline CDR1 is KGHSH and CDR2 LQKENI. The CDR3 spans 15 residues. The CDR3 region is CASSPPPGGDYGYTF. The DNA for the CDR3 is TGTGCCAGCTCACCGCCTCCGGGGGGCGACTATGGCTACACCTTC.

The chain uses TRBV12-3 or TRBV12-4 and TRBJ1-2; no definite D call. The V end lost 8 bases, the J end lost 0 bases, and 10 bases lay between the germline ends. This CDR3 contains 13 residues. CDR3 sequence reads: CASGEAANYGYTF. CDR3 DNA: TGTGCCAGCGGGGAGGCAGCTAACTATGGCTACACCTTC.

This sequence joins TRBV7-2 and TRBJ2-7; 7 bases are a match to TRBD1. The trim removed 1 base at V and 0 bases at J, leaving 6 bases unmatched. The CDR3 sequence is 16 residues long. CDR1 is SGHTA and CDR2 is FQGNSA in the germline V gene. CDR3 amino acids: CASSLEPGQNSYEQYV. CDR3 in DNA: TGTGCCAGCAGCTTAGAGCCGGGACAGAACTCCTACGAGCAGTACGTC.

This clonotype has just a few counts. As DNA, the CDR3 is TGCGCCAGCAGCCCGTCCAGGGGGTACGAGCAGTACTTC. Translation gives CASSPSRGYEQYF. This chain connects TRBV4-1 to TRBJ2-7, with 7 nucleotides matching TRBD1. Germline V gene sequence: CDR1 MGHRA, CDR2 YSYEKL. V lost 4 bases and J lost 4; bases outside the gene matches: 4. The CDR3 sequence is 13 residues long.

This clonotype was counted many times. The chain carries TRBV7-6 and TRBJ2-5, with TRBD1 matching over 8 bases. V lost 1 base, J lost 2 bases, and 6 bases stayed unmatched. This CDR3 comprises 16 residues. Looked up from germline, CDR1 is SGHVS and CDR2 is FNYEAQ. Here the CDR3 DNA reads TGTGCCAGCAGCTTAGGGGGGACAGGCCTACAAGAGACCCAGTACTTC. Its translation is CASSLGGTGLQETQYF.